The T cell receptor (beta chain) under discussion was sequenced for a study of Graves' ophthalmopathy and Graves' hyperthyroidism. General study results and limits: The 13-signature model separated ophthalmopathy from stable hyperthyroidism at around 86% sensitivity and roughly 80% specificity. The model's ophthalmopathy progression predictions had approximately 69% sensitivity and approximately 72% specificity.

Germline V gene sequence: CDR1 LNHDA, CDR2 SQIVND (reference sequence). Trimming stripped 2 bases from V and 0 bases from J, with 22 bases between. This CDR3 has 20 amino acids. This clonotype was counted many times. What it binds is not known. CDR3 regions of TCR beta were amplified from RNA transcripts. The authors performed first-round RT-PCR with HTBI primers and then a second-round multiplex PCR. TCRdb passed the multiplex PCR reads through MiXCR, listing each CDR3 protein once. The sample carries a few hundred thousand distinct CDR3 sequences, approximately 18% recorded once. Calling hyperthyroidism stable required that no ophthalmopathy show up within 18 months of follow-up. Hyperthyroidism patients, aged 18 to 65, were newly diagnosed, under 2 months' duration.

The gene calls are TRBV19 and TRBJ2-2; D may be TRBD1 or TRBD2 (6 bases each). This receptor was identified in an adult woman with stable Graves' hyperthyroidism. Material for sequencing was peripheral blood. CDR3 protein: CASSITGRFSKGANTGELFF. CDR3 nucleotide sequence: TGTGCCAGTAGTATAACAGGGAGGTTCTCAAAAGGAGCGAACACCGGGGAGCTGTTTTTT.